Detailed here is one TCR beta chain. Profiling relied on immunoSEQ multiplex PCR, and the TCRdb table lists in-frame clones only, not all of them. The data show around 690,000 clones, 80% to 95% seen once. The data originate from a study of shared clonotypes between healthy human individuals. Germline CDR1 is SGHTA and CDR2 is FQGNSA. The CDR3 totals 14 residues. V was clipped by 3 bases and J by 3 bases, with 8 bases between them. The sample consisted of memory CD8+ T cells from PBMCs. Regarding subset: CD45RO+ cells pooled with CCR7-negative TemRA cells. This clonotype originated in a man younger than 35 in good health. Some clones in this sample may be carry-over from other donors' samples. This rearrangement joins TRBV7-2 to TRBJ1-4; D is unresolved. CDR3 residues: CASSFPGANEKLFF. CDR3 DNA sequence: TGTGCCAGCAGCTTCCCCGGAGCTAATGAAAAACTGTTTTTT.